The 16 T cell receptor beta chains below were found in one sample sequenced in a study of CD8 T cells in ankylosing spondylitis. TCRdb redid the calling of the 5' RACE reads with MiXCR, one entry per CDR3 protein. The sample lists some 250,000 distinct CDR3 sequences; about 10% were seen once. Sequencing was performed on blood, either unsorted or a sorted T cell fraction (not recorded which). The receptors stem from a male donor with ankylosing spondylitis or in good health (not recorded which).

This clonotype showed up many times. The chain links TRBV6-2 or TRBV6-3 to TRBJ2-7, with TRBD1 identical over 10 bases. Looked up from germline, CDR1 is MNHEY and CDR2 is SVGEGT. The CDR3 sequence is 18 residues long. The V gene end was trimmed by 6 bases and the J gene end by 4 bases; junction bases not matched to a gene: 18. As DNA, the CDR3 is TGTGCCAGCAGGCGTCCCGGGACAGGGGACCTGTGGCGGTACGAGCAGTACTTC. Its protein is CASRRPGTGDLWRYEQYF.

This clonotype was found many times. The J gene is TRBJ1-5, the V gene TRBV12-3 or TRBV12-4; D call uncertain. This CDR3 has 15 residues. V was cut by 4 bases and J by 3 bases, with 13 bases left in between. CDR3 sequence reads: CASSSSVVPNQPQHF. CDR3 DNA: TGTGCCAGCAGTTCCTCGGTGGTACCCAATCAGCCCCAGCATTTT.

This clonotype was recorded many times. V usage is TRBV11-2 and J usage is TRBJ2-7; no reliable D call. Looked up from germline, CDR1 is SGHAT and CDR2 is FQNNGV. The length of the CDR3 is 12 residues. V lost 5 bases and J 3 bases, leaving 8 bases between the germline ends. CDR3 sequence (DNA): TGTGCCAGCAGCCCTGCAGTCTACGAGCAGTACTTC. Protein: CASSPAVYEQYF. Full variable domain (remainder filled in from reference TRBV11-2 and TRBJ2-7): EAGVAQSPRYKIIEKRQSVAFWCNPISGHATLYWYQQILGQGPKLLIQFQNNGVVDDSQLPKDRFSAERLKGVDSTLKIQPAKLEDSAVYLCASSPAVYEQYFGPGTRLTVT.

This clonotype came up many times. CDR3 loop: CASSRKFGSWRAETQYF. DNA of the CDR3: TGTGCCAGCAGTAGGAAATTTGGGAGTTGGAGGGCAGAGACCCAGTACTTC. The chain employs TRBV12-3 or TRBV12-4 and TRBJ2-5; maybe TRBD2 (6 bases). V was shortened by 5 bases and J by 4 bases, with 23 bases between the two germline ends. The CDR3 has 17 amino acids.

Points on this clonotype: Likely a read error: the CDR3 ends without its conserved phenylalanine or tryptophan. The rearrangement joins TRBV28 to TRBJ2-7; no clear D gene. The CDR3 is 13 amino acids. Trimming removed 3 bases at V and 5 bases at J, with 11 bases between. CDR1 MDHEN and CDR2 SYDVKM come from the germline V gene. CDR3 protein: CASSFGMGNEQYL. The CDR3 DNA reads TGTGCCAGCAGTTTCGGCATGGGGAACGAGCAGTACCTC.

This clonotype was recorded many times. V usage is TRBV5-5 and J usage is TRBJ1-5; D is perhaps TRBD1 (6 bases). The CDR3 sequence is 15 residues long. Looked up from germline, CDR1 is SGHKS and CDR2 is YYEKEE (reference sequence). Deletions cut 0 bases from V and 6 bases from J, with 13 bases between. The CDR3 sequence: CASSLVLTGSQPQHF. Here the CDR3 DNA reads TGTGCCAGCAGCTTGGTACTAACAGGGAGTCAGCCCCAGCATTTT. The full variable domain, with the rest looked up from reference TRBV5-5 and TRBJ1-5, is DAGVTQSPTHLIKTRGQQVTLRCSPISGHKSVSWYQQVLGQGPQFIFQYYEKEERGRGNFPDRFSARQFPNYSSELNVNALLLGDSALYLCASSLVLTGSQPQHFGDGTRLSIL.

This clonotype showed up many times. The J gene is TRBJ1-2, the V gene TRBV5-1; the D is unclear. In germline, CDR1 is SGHRS, CDR2 YFSETQ. The length of the CDR3 is 14 residues. V lost 6 bases and J lost 0, with 12 bases in between. In DNA form, the CDR3 reads TGCGCCAGCACCGAACCCGGAACTAACTATGGCTACACCTTC. Translation gives CASTEPGTNYGYTF.

The V call is TRBV7-2, the J call TRBJ2-1, with D possibly called TRBD1 or TRBD2 (5 bases each). Per the germline V gene, CDR1 is SGHTA and CDR2 is FQGNSA. Between the trimmed V and J ends, which lost 4 bases and 6 bases, there was a span of 13 bases. This CDR3 region has 14 residues. The CDR3 sequence is CASSSSGTINEQFF. CDR3 nucleotides: TGTGCCAGCAGCTCCTCCGGGACCATCAATGAGCAGTTCTTC.

At least ten counts were recorded for this clonotype. The chain carries TRBV5-1 and TRBJ1-5, with 8 bases aligning to TRBD1. V was clipped by 0 bases and J by 0 bases; unmatched bases: 2. This CDR3 is 16 amino acids long. Germline lookup yields CDR1 SGHRS and CDR2 YFSETQ. The CDR3 loop is CASSLGTGNSNQPQHF. The CDR3 DNA reads TGCGCCAGCAGCTTGGGGACAGGGAATAGCAATCAGCCCCAGCATTTT.

This clonotype was counted ten times or more. The CDR3 DNA reads TGTGCCAGCAGTTCCCGGACAGGGTCGAACGAGCAGTACTTC. It codes for CASSSRTGSNEQYF. The V call is TRBV6-5, the J call TRBJ2-7; 8 bases line up with TRBD1. The CDR3 has 14 residues. V shed 4 bases, J shed 5 bases, and the junction held 7 bases outside the gene matches. The germline CDR1 and CDR2 sequences are MNHEY and SVGAGI.

This clonotype was picked up many times. The rearrangement uses TRBV5-1 and TRBJ2-2, with D unclear. V gave up 7 bases and J gave up 0 bases, with 10 bases separating them. CDR3 length equals 14 residues. Per germline, CDR1 SGHRS and CDR2 YFSETQ. Here the CDR3 DNA reads TGCGCCAGCCAAGTCACACCGAACACCGGGGAGCTGTTTTTT. Translated: CASQVTPNTGELFF.

This clonotype was seen more than once but under ten times. The chain is built from TRBV13 and TRBJ1-1, with D tentatively TRBD1 (6 bases). The V gene's germline CDR1 is PRHDT and CDR2 FYEKMQ (reference sequence). The V and J ends lost 1 base and 4 bases respectively, with 10 bases between them. This CDR3 has 14 residues. The CDR3 nucleotides are TGTGCCAGCAGCTTAGAGGGGGAAGGCACTGAAGCTTTCTTT. Translation gives CASSLEGEGTEAFF.

This clonotype has more than one count but fewer than ten. The J gene is TRBJ1-6, the V gene TRBV2, with 8 nucleotides matching TRBD1. Trimming took 3 bases from V and 9 from J; bases not matched to a gene: 19. CDR3 length: 19 amino acids. CDR1 is SNHLY and CDR2 is FYNNEI in the germline V gene. The CDR3 nucleotides read TGTGCCAGCAGTGATAGACAGGGGTCTACCAAATTCGGCGGTTCACCCCTCCACTTT. It translates to CASSDRQGSTKFGGSPLHF.

This clonotype has at least ten counts. J is TRBJ1-1 and V is TRBV9; 7 positions match TRBD1. The trim removed 3 bases at V and 4 bases at J, leaving 3 bases unmatched. Germline V lookup: CDR1 SGDLS, CDR2 YYNGEE. This CDR3 has 13 amino acids. The CDR3 reads CASSDEGATEAFF. The CDR3 coding sequence is TGTGCCAGCAGCGACGAGGGGGCCACTGAAGCTTTCTTT.

This clonotype was counted many times. The genes are TRBV12-3 or TRBV12-4 and TRBJ1-1; no reliable D call. This CDR3 is built from 14 residues. Trimming pared 3 bases from V and 10 bases from J, leaving 18 bases between. CDR3 in DNA: TGTGCCAGCAGTTTTTACAGCTACGAGTTAGGAGCTTTCTTT. Amino acids: CASSFYSYELGAFF.

This clonotype was seen many times. This chain links TRBV5-1 with TRBJ2-3; TRBD1 might be the D (5 bases). Germline lookup yields CDR1 SGHRS and CDR2 YFSETQ. Trimming left V 0 bases short and J 5 bases short, with 13 bases between. The CDR3 has 15 amino acids. CDR3 coding DNA: TGCGCCAGCAGCTTGGAGCGAATAACAGGAGATACGCAGTATTTT. As protein: CASSLERITGDTQYF. The full variable domain, its missing parts supplied by reference TRBV5-1 and TRBJ2-3, is KAGVTQTPRYLIKTRGQQVTLSCSPISGHRSVSWYQQTPGQGLQFLFEYFSETQRNKGNFPGRFSGRQFSNSRSEMNVSTLELGDSALYLCASSLERITGDTQYFGPGTRLTVL.